The clone carrying this T cell receptor (beta chain) was detected only once. Antigen specificity is unknown. The data originate from a study of ipilimumab plus nivolumab after autologous stem cell transplantation. Background on the study: Both relapsed and primary refractory DLBCL were included. Broader study findings: The authors say TCR, Treg and microbiome findings warrant further study.

Ipilimumab, 1 mg/kg, started 14 to 28 days after autologous transplant. Patients received nivolumab 3 mg/kg at weeks 1, 4, 7, 10, then fortnightly to week 26. Repertoires were generated with immunoSEQ multiplex PCR, while TCRdb's copy carries only in-frame clones and drops some. The sample lists 20,000 to 25,000 clones; 70% to 80% were seen once. Looked up from germline, CDR1 is SGHNT and CDR2 is YYREEE (reference sequence). Trimming cost V 3 bases and J 7 bases; bases outside gene matches: 9. The CDR3 is 15 residues long. This receptor was obtained from a male donor with diffuse large B-cell lymphoma. V and J are TRBV5-4 and TRBJ2-5; TRBD2 matches at 10 bases. The material was PBMCs, obtained in a trial of ipilimumab plus nivolumab as post-transplant consolidation. The CDR3 DNA sequence: TGTGCCAGCAGCTCCAGCGGGAGGGTCCGGGGGACCCAGTACTTC. Protein product: CASSSSGRVRGTQYF.